These 21 T cell receptor beta chains share one sample of origin, sequenced in a study of blood T cell repertoires in COVID-19. Clones were sequenced by immunoSEQ multiplex PCR, and TCRdb holds only the in-frame ones, with some missing. The sample shows about 160,000 clones, approximately 92% of them seen only once. Sequencing was performed on peripheral blood. Receptor source: a woman aged 50 to 60 with acute or convalescent COVID-19.

This clone was found once. This chain connects TRBV11-2 to TRBJ2-1; 10 bases are a match to TRBD2. The V gene end was trimmed by 1 base and the J gene end by 7 bases; junction bases not matched to a gene: 7. Looked up from germline, CDR1 is SGHAT and CDR2 is FQNNGV. The CDR3 is 16 residues long. The CDR3 coding sequence is TGTGCCAGCAGCTTAGCTCCGAGCGGGGGGGTGAATGAGCAGTTCTTC. Its translation: CASSLAPSGGVNEQFF.

CDR3 bases: TGTGCCTGGCTGGGGGGGTCTAGGAACACTGAAGCTTTCTTT. Residues: CAWLGGSRNTEAFF. The rearrangement links TRBV30 to TRBJ1-1, with a possible D match to TRBD1 (5 bases). This CDR3 has 14 amino acids. Germline CDR1 is GTSNPN and CDR2 is SVGIG (reference sequence). The V gene lost 5 bases and the J gene lost 1 base, with 14 bases spanning the gap.

This chain uses TRBV5-5 with TRBJ1-2; D unclear. The CDR3 consists of 16 residues. Germline V gene lookup returns CDR1 SGHKS and CDR2 YYEKEE (reference sequence). The V end was cut by 4 bases, the J end by 4 bases, with 20 bases between. CDR3 sequence: CASSAGRIFSSYGYTF. The CDR3 nucleotides are TGTGCCAGCAGCGCCGGGAGGATATTTTCCTCCTATGGCTACACCTTC.

The chain carries TRBV3-1 (or the pseudogene TRBV3-2) and TRBJ1-3; D uncertain. V was shortened by 1 base and J by 2 bases, with 12 bases between the two germline ends. The V gene's germline CDR1 is LGHDT and CDR2 YNNKEL (reference sequence). The CDR3 totals 16 residues. This chain's CDR3 is CASSQVALPAGNTIYF. DNA of the CDR3: TGTGCCAGCAGCCAAGTAGCACTCCCAGCTGGAAACACCATATATTTT.

The CDR3 sequence is CASSLIQENSPLHF. Here the CDR3 DNA reads TGTGCCAGCAGCCTAATCCAGGAAAATTCACCCCTCCACTTT. The chain has TRBV5-6 and TRBJ1-6, with unresolved D. The CDR3 runs to 14 residues. Trimming removed 4 bases from V and 7 bases from J, with 12 bases in between. Germline values: CDR1 SGHDT, CDR2 YYEEEE.

The chain carries TRBV7-3 and TRBJ2-3; 8 positions match TRBD1. The CDR3 extends over 14 amino acids. Germline values: CDR1 SGHTA, CDR2 FQGTGA. V was clipped by 5 bases and J by 3 bases; unmatched bases: 4. CDR3 nucleotide sequence: TGTGCCAGCAGCCGTGACAGGGGTACAGATACGCAGTATTTT. It codes for CASSRDRGTDTQYF.

Details on this clone: The identical CDR3 is also encoded by other nucleotide sequences in the sample. The V and J genes are TRBV3-1 (or the pseudogene TRBV3-2) and TRBJ2-3; D is possibly TRBD1 (6 bases). Germline lookup yields CDR1 LGHDT and CDR2 YNNKEL (reference sequence). V was trimmed by 1 base and J by 6 bases, leaving 8 bases between them. The CDR3 sequence is 13 residues long. The CDR3 DNA sequence: TGTGCCAGCAGCCAAGGGGGGCGGGATACGCAGTATTTT. This translates into CASSQGGRDTQYF.

The chain uses TRBV4-1 and TRBJ1-4; D unclear. Germline CDR1 is MGHRA and CDR2 is YSYEKL. This CDR3 is built from 16 residues. V lost 3 bases, J lost 6 bases, and 17 bases lay in between. As DNA, the CDR3 is TGCGCCAGCAGCCAGGGGAGGGAGTGGGGTGATGAAAAACTGTTTTTT. It specifies CASSQGREWGDEKLFF.

J is TRBJ1-6 and V is TRBV1; TRBD1, the D gene given by the table, was not confirmed from the DNA. TRBV1 has pseudogene status. This CDR3 contains 15 residues. Written as DNA, the CDR3 is TGCACCAGCAGCCAATGGGACAGGGGCTATTCACCCCTCCACTTT. Protein: CTSSQWDRGYSPLHF.

The gene calls are TRBV12-3 or TRBV12-4 and TRBJ1-4, with D unresolved. There are 13 residues in the CDR3. Trimming cost V 8 bases and J 5 bases, with 12 bases left between them. Here the CDR3 DNA reads TGTGCCAGCCACCGGGGTTTCAATGAAAAACTGTTTTTT. Translation: CASHRGFNEKLFF.

This clone was recorded once. The junction does not match germline at one end; this may be a read error. This rearrangement joins TRBV11-2 to TRBJ2-3; TRBD1 aligns across 10 bases. Per germline, CDR1 SGHAT and CDR2 FQNNGV. The CDR3 consists of 15 residues. The CDR3 sequence is CASSVDRGRGDTQYF. In DNA, the CDR3 is TGTGCCAGCAGCGTAGACAGGGGGCGCGGGGATACGCAGTATTTT.

The CDR3 region is CASSFSGSVGSPLHF. Here the CDR3 DNA reads TGTGCCAGCAGTTTCAGCGGGAGTGTAGGTTCACCCCTCCACTTT. The chain couples TRBV27 to TRBJ1-6; D remains ambiguous. The CDR3 extends over 15 amino acids. Germline CDR1 is MNHEY and CDR2 is SMNVEV (reference sequence). V lost 3 bases and J lost 9, with 15 bases in between.

The chain is built from TRBV27 and TRBJ1-5; 9 nucleotides agree with TRBD1. V lost 8 bases, J lost 7 bases, and 9 bases stayed unmatched. Looked up from germline, CDR1 is MNHEY and CDR2 is SMNVEV (reference sequence). This CDR3 is 14 amino acids long. CDR3 sequence: CASGSQGADQPQHF. CDR3 coding DNA: TGTGCCAGCGGTTCACAGGGGGCGGACCAGCCCCAGCATTTT.

V gene TRBV2 combines with J gene TRBJ1-1, with D maybe TRBD1 (5 bases). Germline CDR1 is SNHLY and CDR2 is FYNNEI. Trimming pared 2 bases from V and 0 bases from J, leaving 16 bases between. CDR3 length equals 17 residues. The CDR3 loop reads CASSEQGEVWMNTEAFF. CDR3 bases: TGTGCCAGCAGTGAACAAGGGGAAGTGTGGATGAACACTGAAGCTTTCTTT.

The chain has TRBV19 and TRBJ1-2, with unresolved D. The germline gives CDR1 LNHDA, CDR2 SQIVND (reference sequence). V was pared by 8 bases and J by 2 bases, with 9 bases between. There are 12 residues in the CDR3. CDR3 amino acids: CASQELNYGYTF. The CDR3 nucleotides read TGTGCCAGTCAAGAGCTGAACTATGGCTACACCTTC.

V gene TRBV7-9 combines with J gene TRBJ2-7; D may be TRBD1 (6 bases). Per germline, CDR1 SEHNR and CDR2 FQNEAQ (reference sequence). The CDR3 is made up of 18 amino acids. V lost 1 base and J 5 bases, leaving 24 bases between the germline ends. The CDR3 DNA follows: TGTGCCAGCAGCTTAGAAGGGGGATTCATTGGGACCCCCCACGAGCAGTACTTC. Amino acids: CASSLEGGFIGTPHEQYF.

The rearrangement uses TRBV30 and TRBJ2-7; possibly TRBD2 for D (6 bases). Germline CDR1 and CDR2: GTSNPN and SVGIG (reference sequence). This CDR3 spans 13 amino acids. The ends were cut back, 5 bases at V and 9 bases at J, with 20 bases in the middle. CDR3 in DNA: TGTGCCTGGGGGGACTCCCCTATACGTCGGCAGTACTTC. Translation gives CAWGDSPIRRQYF.

CDR3 coding DNA: TGTGCCAGCAGTTTATACAGCTCCTACGAGCAGTACTTC. Its protein is CASSLYSSYEQYF. The chain joins TRBV28 to TRBJ2-7, with D unresolved. V was trimmed by 1 base and J by 0 bases, leaving 4 bases between them. The CDR3 is 13 amino acids. Germline CDR1 and CDR2: MDHEN and SYDVKM.

This clone was observed at least ten times. The CDR3 is CANGRGTLNTGELFF. CDR3 DNA sequence: TGTGCCAACGGGCGGGGCACCTTGAACACCGGGGAGCTGTTTTTT. The gene calls are TRBV19 and TRBJ2-2; a possible D gene is TRBD2 (6 bases). Germline V CDR1 and CDR2: LNHDA, SQIVND (reference sequence). V lost 10 bases, J lost 1 base, and 16 bases lay in between. The CDR3 runs 15 residues.

The genes are TRBV7-2 and TRBJ1-1; D is unclear. Germline values: CDR1 SGHTA, CDR2 FQGNSA. Trimming took 1 base from V and 7 from J, leaving 10 bases between them. The CDR3 has 13 residues. In nucleotides, the CDR3 is TGTGCCAGCAGCTTAGGCAGGACTGTTGAAGCTTTCTTT. It is translated as CASSLGRTVEAFF.

This chain joins TRBV7-2 and TRBJ1-2; tentatively, D is TRBD1 (6 bases). Germline loops: CDR1 SGHTA, CDR2 FQGNSA. The CDR3 loop spans 14 amino acids. V dropped 5 bases and J dropped 4 bases, with 14 bases sitting between them. The CDR3 DNA sequence: TGTGCCAGCAGCCTAGACAGGTCCTTCTATGGCTACACCTTC. Its protein product is CASSLDRSFYGYTF.